This TCR beta chain was captured by sequencing in a study of T-cell memory formation after mild COVID-19. Study in general: Each donor largely had its own TCR clusters.

Whole-study results and caveats: Some responding clones appeared in pre-infection memory, suggesting cross-reactive memory joined. Still unconfirmed is whether the second-wave clones peaking on day 37 recognized SARS-CoV-2.

The CDR3 length is 12 residues. Trimming pared 5 bases from V and 8 bases from J, leaving 13 bases between. Germline V gene lookup returns CDR1 DFQATT and CDR2 SNEGSKA (reference sequence). Using constant-segment primers, 5'RACE produced TCR alpha and TCR beta cDNA libraries carrying sample barcodes and UMIs. TCRdb re-called the 5' RACE reads through MiXCR, storing one row per CDR3 protein. The table shows 30,000 to 35,000 distinct CDR3 sequences, with approximately 7.7% occurring only once. This clonotype came up many times. Its matching antigen is unknown. The J gene is TRBJ2-1, the V gene TRBV20-1, with a tentative D call TRBD2 (5 bases). This TCR was recovered from a man between 18 and 29 years old who had mild COVID-19 (a few samples of this study predate the infection). Cell type and time point are not known. Input material: PBMCs or a T cell subset sorted from them (not recorded which). The DNA for the CDR3 is TGCAGTGCTGCCGGAGAGGGTGATGAGCAGTTCTTC. It is translated as CSAAGEGDEQFF.